This TCR beta chain originates from a study of blood T cell repertoires in COVID-19. As originally analysed: Reference gene primer amplification gave estimated nucleated cell counts. Using immunoSEQ multiplex PCR, the repertoire was profiled, and TCRdb retains in-frame clones only, with some absent. The V and J calls and clone size come from that table; D and trimming were worked out from the DNA. The table shows 210,000 or so clones, with approximately 80% occurring only once. This clone was counted between two and nine times. Clinical histories supplied by participants themselves formed the basis of cohort assignment. The CDR3 loop spans 16 amino acids. V dropped 4 bases and J dropped 2; count of bases not matched to a gene: 6. CDR1 is SGHDT, CDR2 YYEEEE, per germline.

The TCR comes from a man aged 25-45 years with acute COVID-19. V gene TRBV5-6 combines with J gene TRBJ2-7; TRBD2 matches at 13 bases. Sequencing was done on a sample of PBMCs or T cells enriched from blood (not recorded which). In DNA, the CDR3 is TGTGCCAGCAGCCCATGGACTAGCGGGGGTACCTACGAGCAGTACTTC. This encodes CASSPWTSGGTYEQYF.